The rows below give T cell receptor beta chains drawn from one sample of a study of T cell changes during pregnancy in multiple sclerosis. Sequenced by immunoSEQ multiplex PCR; TCRdb stores in-frame clones only, minus some. The data contain about 23,000 clones, roughly nine tenths of them singletons. Sequencing used CD8+ T cells from peripheral blood mononuclear cells, obtained after pregnancy. The receptors originated from a female donor with multiple sclerosis, enrolled in a pregnancy study. Both conserved end residues are part of each CDR3. D genes are given only for firm matches. Rows may omit the clone size; those that give it use once, few, many or a size class.

V,J,D,size,DNA,CDR3
TRBV30,TRBJ2-5,TRBD1,-,TGTGCCTGGAGTGTATGGTCAACAGGGGCAGAGACCCAGTACTTC,CAWSVWSTGAETQYF
TRBV10-3,TRBJ1-3,-,-,TGTGCCATCAGCGCAGACATGAGCTCTGGAAACACCATATATTTT,CAISADMSSGNTIYF
TRBV7-6,TRBJ2-4,-,-,TGTGCCAGCAGCTTAGAGGGTCTTGTCGGGAGCCGACCTATTTGGGAAAACATTCAGTACTTC,CASSLEGLVGSRPIWENIQYF
TRBV5-6,TRBJ1-3,-,-,TGTGCCAGCAGCTTAGGCGGATACTCTGGAAACACCATATATTTT,CASSLGGYSGNTIYF
TRBV15,TRBJ2-1,TRBD2,-,TGTGCCACCAGCCGTCCCGGGACTAGCGGGAGCTCCTACAATGAGCAGTTCTTC,CATSRPGTSGSSYNEQFF
TRBV28,TRBJ1-5,-,once,TGTGCCAGCAGTTTACACCTCGGGGGGGCTAAGGTTCGAAATCAGCCCCAGCATTTT,CASSLHLGGAKVRNQPQHF
TRBV6-1,TRBJ2-5,-,-,TGTGCCAGCAGTGAAGAAGCAGGGTGGGAGACCCAGTACTTC,CASSEEAGWETQYF
TRBV2,TRBJ2-7,TRBD2,once,TGTGCCAGCAGTGGGTTAGCGGGAGTAGTCTACGAGCAGTACTTC,CASSGLAGVVYEQYF
TRBV6-6,TRBJ1-5,-,-,TGTGCCAGCAGTCGCCCAGGTACCAATCAGCCCCAGCATTTT,CASSRPGTNQPQHF
TRBV2,TRBJ2-5,-,-,TGTGCCAGCAGTGACTCGCGAACCCAAGAGACCCAGTACTTC,CASSDSRTQETQYF
TRBV19,TRBJ2-1,TRBD2,-,TGTGCCAGTAGTTCTTTACTAGCGGGAGTCGTTAATGAGCAGTTCTTC,CASSSLLAGVVNEQFF
TRBV13,TRBJ2-7,TRBD2,-,TGTGCCAGCAGCTCCCCGACTAGCAGCTACGAGCAGTACTTC,CASSSPTSSYEQYF
TRBV5-1,TRBJ2-7,TRBD2,-,TGCGCCAGCAGCTTGGCATCTAGCGGGGCCTACGAGCAGTACTTC,CASSLASSGAYEQYF
TRBV29-1,TRBJ2-7,TRBD1,once,TGCAGCGTTGAAGACGATGGGACAGGGGACGAGCAGTACTTC,CSVEDDGTGDEQYF
TRBV9,TRBJ1-2,TRBD1,-,TGTGCCAGCAGCGTGACAGGGGGCTCGGGCTACTATGGCTACACCTTC,CASSVTGGSGYYGYTF
TRBV11-2,TRBJ2-5,TRBD1,-,TGTGCCAGCAGCCCGCGGGACAGGGGCGCTGTGACCCAGTACTTC,CASSPRDRGAVTQYF
TRBV6-5,TRBJ2-7,TRBD1,-,TGTGCCAGCAGTTTGGGACAGGGGACCTACGAGCAGTACTTC,CASSLGQGTYEQYF